The 21 T cell receptor beta chains given below trace back to one sample, sequenced in a study of regulatory T cells in long-lasting Graves disease (dated by TCRdb to the early 2020s). The library was built by means of multiplex PCR. Sequencing was carried out with an Illumina HiSeq 4000. TCR beta libraries were built with iRepertoire HTBI primers and Arm-PCR amplification of CDR3 regions. The raw public data were reprocessed by TCRdb itself: fastp quality trimming at Q25, MiXCR clonotype calling, in-frame beta chains only. Every entry covers one CDR3 protein and lists the most common genes and DNA from its rows. The sample contains around 500,000 distinct CDR3 sequences, around 11% of them found a single time. About 8.9% of the sample is in the top ten clones. Reading the label with the study, this specimen's time point is: newly diagnosed GD, antithyroid drugs for less than 3 months. For both TCR sequencing and RNA sequencing, RNA was extracted from PBMCs using TRIzol.

Another study also made use of these data, one on T cells in Graves' hyperthyroidism and ophthalmopathy.

Sequencing was performed on peripheral blood mononuclear cells (PBMCs), taken at new diagnosis, from a patient treated with antithyroid drugs. The receptors were gathered from a woman younger than 45 with Graves disease. Donor details come from another sample of the same person, matched by shared clones.

This clonotype was seen ten or more times. The rearrangement uses TRBV30 and TRBJ2-1; D might be TRBD1 (5 bases). CDR1 and CDR2 (germline): GTSNPN, SVGIG (reference sequence). The V end lost 3 bases, the J end lost 4 bases, and 10 bases lay between the germline ends. CDR3 size: 13 residues. The CDR3 is CAWSKTDYNEQFF. The CDR3, as DNA: TGTGCCTGGAGCAAGACAGATTACAATGAGCAGTTCTTC.

This clonotype was found many times. The chain joins TRBV6-2 or TRBV6-3 to TRBJ2-1, with 11 positions matching TRBD2. V was pared by 6 bases and J by 3 bases, with 4 bases of the junction left unmatched. Germline lookup yields CDR1 MNHEY and CDR2 SVGEGT. This CDR3 is built from 15 residues. CDR3: CASRDTSGSYNEQFF. The CDR3 DNA reads TGTGCCAGCAGGGATACTAGCGGGAGCTACAATGAGCAGTTCTTC.

In its sample, this clonotype was seen many times. The chain links TRBV6-1 to TRBJ2-6, with D perhaps matching TRBD1 (5 bases). Trimming took off 5 bases at V and 1 base at J, with 12 bases between the two ends. This CDR3 spans 16 amino acids. Germline-derived CDR1 and CDR2 are MNHNS and SASEGT. The CDR3 DNA sequence: TGTGCCAGCAGTCTCGCTACAGGATCTGGGGCCAACGTCCTGACTTTC. It translates to CASSLATGSGANVLTF.

The chain joins TRBV4-3 to TRBJ2-1; tentatively, D is TRBD1 or TRBD2 (5 bases each). Between the trimmed V and J ends, which lost 7 bases and 5 bases, there was a span of 18 bases. The CDR3 is 15 amino acids. Germline V gives CDR1 LGHNA, CDR2 YSLEER. The CDR3 region is CASTPGTGGHNEQFF. The CDR3 DNA reads as TGCGCCAGCACACCCGGCACTGGGGGACACAATGAGCAGTTCTTC.

This clonotype was observed at least ten times. The chain combines TRBV29-1 with TRBJ1-1; 7 bases are a match to TRBD1. This CDR3 has 13 amino acids. Per germline, CDR1 SQVTM and CDR2 ANQGSEA. Losses at the gene ends were 6 bases for V and 0 bases for J; bases not matched to a gene: 4. The CDR3 sequence: CSVRTGMNTEAFF. The CDR3 nucleotides are TGCAGCGTCCGGACAGGTATGAACACTGAAGCTTTCTTT.

This clonotype occurred a few times. The chain couples TRBV20-1 to TRBJ2-7, with TRBD2 identical over 11 bases. Germline V gene lookup returns CDR1 DFQATT and CDR2 SNEGSKA (reference sequence). V lost 5 bases, J lost 4 bases, and 4 bases stayed unmatched. CDR3 length: 13 amino acids. CDR3 sequence reads: CSAPGTSGYEQYF. The CDR3 DNA is TGCAGTGCTCCCGGGACTAGCGGATACGAGCAGTACTTC.

The gene calls are TRBV28 and TRBJ1-3, with 9 nucleotides matching TRBD1. The ends lost 8 bases at V and 12 bases at J; junction bases unmatched: 14. This CDR3 is 14 amino acids long. CDR1 is MDHEN, CDR2 SYDVKM, per germline. This chain's CDR3 is CASATGGSSDGIYF. CDR3 DNA sequence: TGTGCCAGCGCCACAGGGGGCTCCTCCGATGGCATATATTTT.

This clonotype was counted many times. The chain has TRBV7-9 and TRBJ2-3; D is perhaps TRBD2 (6 bases). Deletions cut 1 base from V and 4 bases from J, with 9 bases between. The V gene's germline CDR1 is SEHNR and CDR2 FQNEAQ (reference sequence). This CDR3 has 14 amino acids. This CDR3 is CASSLVLAADTQYF. The CDR3, as DNA: TGTGCCAGCAGCTTAGTTTTAGCGGCAGATACGCAGTATTTT.

This clonotype was recorded at least ten times. The gene calls are TRBV3-1 and TRBJ2-1; D unresolved. From germline, CDR1 is LGHDT and CDR2 YNNKEL (reference sequence). The V end lost 1 base, the J end lost 9 bases, and 16 bases lay between the germline ends. The CDR3 covers 15 residues. CDR3 sequence (DNA): TGTGCCAGCAGCCAAGGCTTTGCGTCTGAGGCTGAGCAGTTCTTC. Protein: CASSQGFASEAEQFF.

This clonotype showed up just a few times. This chain connects TRBV20-1 to TRBJ2-5; D assignment may be TRBD1 or TRBD2 (5 bases each). V gave up 6 bases and J gave up 4 bases, with 24 bases separating them. Germline V gene lookup returns CDR1 DFQATT and CDR2 SNEGSKA (reference sequence). CDR3 size: 16 residues. CDR3 coding DNA: TGCAGTGCCGGGATGGGGCTGGCAGGGTTTGTAGAGACCCAGTACTTC. Residues: CSAGMGLAGFVETQYF.

This clonotype has ten or more counts. The CDR3 reads CAWSLASGSLNEQFF. The CDR3 nucleotides read TGTGCCTGGAGTTTAGCTAGCGGGTCCTTAAATGAGCAGTTCTTC. V usage is TRBV30 and J usage is TRBJ2-1; 8 bases map to TRBD2. The J segment lost 7 bases and the V segment lost 2 bases, leaving 10 bases of the junction unmatched. CDR3 size: 15 residues. Germline V gene lookup returns CDR1 GTSNPN and CDR2 SVGIG (reference sequence).

V is TRBV5-6 and J is TRBJ2-1; 9 nucleotides line up with TRBD1. The CDR3 is 19 amino acids. CDR1 is SGHDT and CDR2 is YYEEEE in the germline V gene. With V trimmed by 3 bases and J by 0 bases, 13 bases remained unmatched. CDR3 bases: TGTGCCAGCAGCTCAAGGGCTTACAGGGGGCCGAGCTCCTACAATGAGCAGTTCTTC. Amino acids: CASSSRAYRGPSSYNEQFF.

This clonotype was observed many times. This chain uses TRBV9 with TRBJ2-1; 7 bases are a match to TRBD2. Losses at the gene ends were 2 bases for V and 0 bases for J; bases not matched to a gene: 11. The germline V gene has CDR1 SGDLS and CDR2 YYNGEE. This CDR3 is 18 amino acids long. The CDR3 is CASSVSGSSGPSYNEQFF. In DNA form, the CDR3 reads TGTGCCAGCAGCGTCAGCGGTTCTAGCGGTCCCTCCTACAATGAGCAGTTCTTC.

The V call is TRBV2, the J call TRBJ2-1, with 14 bases fitting TRBD2. This CDR3 contains 17 residues. J lost 3 bases, V lost 7 bases, and 8 bases had no gene match. The germline V gene encodes CDR1 SNHLY and CDR2 FYNNEI. CDR3 residues: CASKGLAGVEDYNEQFF. The CDR3 DNA is TGTGCCAGCAAGGGACTAGCGGGAGTTGAGGACTACAATGAGCAGTTCTTC.

In this sample, this clonotype turned up many times. This chain connects TRBV6-1 to TRBJ1-2; unclear D gene. Germline CDR1 reads MNHNS; CDR2 reads SASEGT. This CDR3 is built from 15 residues. The V and J ends lost 5 bases and 3 bases respectively, with 16 bases between them. The DNA of the CDR3 is TGTGCCAGCAGTCCCGCCGCCCCCCGAGACTATGGCTACACCTTC. Protein sequence: CASSPAAPRDYGYTF.

This clonotype occurred a few times. The chain employs TRBV4-2 and TRBJ1-1; no clear D. CDR1 is LGHNA and CDR2 is YNFKEQ in the germline V gene. V was shortened by 4 bases and J by 11 bases, with 17 bases between the two germline ends. CDR3 length: 13 residues. The CDR3 spells CASSPERRVGAFF. The DNA for the CDR3 is TGTGCCAGCAGCCCCGAACGACGGGTGGGGGCTTTCTTT.

This clonotype was observed many times. This rearrangement joins TRBV6-1 to TRBJ2-1; 9 bases are shared with TRBD2. V shed 6 bases and J 6 bases; nucleotides not matched to a gene: 15. Germline lookup yields CDR1 MNHNS and CDR2 SASEGT. CDR3 size: 17 residues. The CDR3 is CASSAPASGRIGNEQFF. DNA for the CDR3: TGTGCCAGCAGCGCTCCCGCCAGCGGGAGGATCGGCAATGAGCAGTTCTTC.

This clonotype was found many times. The V and J genes are TRBV7-2 and TRBJ1-1, with TRBD1 identical over 8 bases. The CDR3 runs 14 residues. Germline lookup yields CDR1 SGHTA and CDR2 FQGNSA. Germline trimming cut 0 bases from V and 5 bases from J; bases unmatched to any gene: 2. This CDR3 reads CASSLARGRTEAFF. Here the CDR3 DNA reads TGTGCCAGCAGCTTAGCCAGGGGGCGGACTGAAGCTTTCTTT.

This clonotype was seen a handful of times. The chain uses TRBV28 and TRBJ1-5; D is possibly TRBD1 (5 bases). The germline gives CDR1 MDHEN, CDR2 SYDVKM. V dropped 5 bases and J dropped 8 bases, with 16 bases sitting between them. This CDR3 contains 14 residues. In nucleotides, the CDR3 is TGTGCCAGCAGTCTATTAGGGGACGAAAAGCCCCAGCATTTT. It is translated as CASSLLGDEKPQHF.

This clonotype was seen many times. The chain carries TRBV19 and TRBJ1-5; TRBD1 agrees at 10 bases. V lost 3 bases to trimming and J lost 5 bases; unmatched junction nucleotides: 10. The CDR3 sequence is 17 residues long. Looked up from germline, CDR1 is LNHDA and CDR2 is SQIVND (reference sequence). CDR3 sequence (DNA): TGTGCCAGTAGTATTGGTTGGACAGGGGGTTCCGATCAGCCCCAGCATTTT. Translating it yields CASSIGWTGGSDQPQHF.

The J gene is TRBJ1-4, the V gene TRBV18, with a weak D call TRBD1 (5 bases). Germline CDR1 KGHSH, CDR2 LQKENI. CDR3 length equals 14 residues. V was clipped by 1 base and J by 4 bases, with 7 bases between them. In DNA, the CDR3 is TGTGCCAGCTCACCACAGGGGAATAATGAAAAACTGTTTTTT. It encodes CASSPQGNNEKLFF.